Presented here are 21 T cell receptor beta chains from one specimen sequenced in a study of cytomegalovirus exposure and HLA in healthy donors. Primers for the PCR totalled 60 Vbeta and 13 Jbeta. Profiled with immunoSEQ multiplex PCR; TCRdb holds only in-frame clones, not every one. The sample carries under 200,000 clones, approximately 84% recorded once. Material for sequencing was PBMCs. These receptors all come from a boy between 2 and 10 years old in good health and CMV-seronegative.

This chain links TRBV10-1 with TRBJ2-5; a weak D match, TRBD1 (5 bases). This CDR3 region has 14 residues. Trimming removed 2 bases at V and 5 bases at J, with 12 bases between. Germline V lookup: CDR1 WNHNN, CDR2 SYGVQD (reference sequence). CDR3 protein: CASSEGPRAETQYF. The DNA of the CDR3 is TGCGCCAGCAGTGAGGGCCCCAGGGCGGAGACCCAGTACTTC.

A note on this clone: A junction boundary mismatches the germline segment, possibly from a read error. This rearrangement joins TRBV25-1 to TRBJ2-7, with D perhaps matching TRBD2 (6 bases). The CDR3 is 12 residues long. Germline values: CDR1 MGHDK, CDR2 SYGVNS. The CDR3 is CASRGDSYGQYF. CDR3 DNA sequence: TGTGCCAGCAGGGGGGACTCCTACGGGCAGTACTTC.

This rearrangement joins TRBV19 to TRBJ2-3; D is perhaps TRBD2 (6 bases). Deletions cut 5 bases from V and 6 bases from J, with 21 bases between. Germline assignment: CDR1 LNHDA and CDR2 SQIVND (reference sequence). The CDR3 consists of 16 residues. CDR3 DNA: TGTGCCAGTAGTGCCCCCGGGACTCCTGGCCGGGATACGCAGTATTTT. The encoded protein is CASSAPGTPGRDTQYF.

This clone was seen a handful of times. The chain combines TRBV4-1 with TRBJ1-1; perhaps TRBD1 as D (5 bases). The germline V and J ends were trimmed by 4 bases and 0 bases, with 12 bases remaining between them. CDR3 size: 15 residues. Germline CDR1 is MGHRA and CDR2 is YSYEKL. The CDR3 DNA is TGCGCCAGCAGCCCTATGGGGCGTCTGAACACTGAAGCTTTCTTT. This codes for CASSPMGRLNTEAFF.

The chain has TRBV19 and TRBJ1-2, with 10 bases fitting TRBD1. This CDR3 is 14 amino acids long. From germline, CDR1 is LNHDA and CDR2 SQIVND (reference sequence). J gave up 4 bases and V 8 bases, and 7 bases lay outside the gene matches. Here the CDR3 DNA reads TGTGCCAGTGGGACAGGGGCCCAGTTCTATGGCTACACCTTC. This sequence encodes CASGTGAQFYGYTF.

This chain connects TRBV7-2 to TRBJ2-5; TRBD2 agrees at 8 bases. The CDR3 consists of 17 residues. Germline values: CDR1 SGHTA, CDR2 FQGNSA. V lost 5 bases and J lost 1; bases outside the gene matches: 12. CDR3 sequence: CASSPYLLAGFQETQYF. The CDR3 DNA sequence: TGTGCCAGCAGCCCCTACCTTCTAGCGGGTTTCCAAGAGACCCAGTACTTC.

This rearrangement joins TRBV28 to TRBJ2-7; D may be TRBD1 (6 bases). Germline V gene data show CDR1 as MDHEN and CDR2 as SYDVKM. Between the trimmed V and J ends, which lost 1 base and 3 bases, there was a span of 13 bases. There are 15 residues in the CDR3. The CDR3 bases are TGTGCCAGCAGTTTATTGTCAGGGGCAGGCTACGAGCAGTACTTC. It specifies CASSLLSGAGYEQYF.

The chain recombines TRBV19 with TRBJ2-5, with TRBD2 matching over 11 bases. Germline CDR1 is LNHDA and CDR2 is SQIVND (reference sequence). This CDR3 is built from 15 residues. V dropped 6 bases and J dropped 5; count of bases not matched to a gene: 8. CDR3 in DNA: TGTGCCAGTAGACAACTAGCGGGAGCTATGGAGACCCAGTACTTC. As protein: CASRQLAGAMETQYF.

The genes are TRBV11-1 and TRBJ2-2; TRBD2 is a possible D gene (5 bases). The CDR3 covers 13 residues. Per germline, CDR1 SGHAT and CDR2 FQDESV (reference sequence). Trimming took 3 bases from V and 6 from J, leaving 8 bases between them. The CDR3 loop reads CASSFVGAGELFF. CDR3 in DNA: TGTGCCAGCAGCTTTGTCGGGGCCGGGGAGCTGTTTTTT.

CDR3 DNA: TGTGCCAGCAGTTACGACAGGGTAGGAACAGATACGCAGTATTTT. This encodes CASSYDRVGTDTQYF. The rearrangement joins TRBV6-5 to TRBJ2-3, with TRBD1 identical over 7 bases. The trim removed 2 bases at V and 3 bases at J, leaving 5 bases unmatched. Germline V gene sequence: CDR1 MNHEY, CDR2 SVGAGI. The CDR3 totals 15 residues.

The rearrangement uses TRBV28 and TRBJ1-1, with 7 bases that match TRBD1. V lost 4 bases to trimming and J lost 3 bases; unmatched junction nucleotides: 2. This CDR3 is 13 amino acids long. Per the germline V gene, CDR1 is MDHEN and CDR2 is SYDVKM. DNA for the CDR3: TGTGCCAGCAGTTCTACAGGGGACACTGAAGCTTTCTTT. This encodes CASSSTGDTEAFF.

J is TRBJ2-1 and V is TRBV7-8, with TRBD1 matching 10 bases. The CDR3 is 15 residues long. Trimming removed 6 bases from V and 8 bases from J; junction bases left unmatched: 10. Per germline, CDR1 SGHVS and CDR2 FQNEAQ. Written as DNA, the CDR3 is TGTGCCAGCAGAATCCCGGGACAGGGGAGACATGAGCAGTTCTTC. It specifies CASRIPGQGRHEQFF. Full variable domain (missing parts from reference TRBV7-8 and TRBJ2-1): GAGVSQSPRYKVAKRGQDVALRCDPISGHVSLFWYQQALGQGPEFLTYFQNEAQLDKSGLPSDRFFAERPEGSVSTLKIQRTQQEDSAVYLCASRIPGQGRHEQFFGPGTRLTVL.

The chain combines TRBV6-4 with TRBJ2-3; 7 nucleotides agree with TRBD2. The CDR3 runs to 14 residues. J lost 5 bases, V lost 6 bases, and 8 bases had no gene match. The V gene's germline CDR1 is MRHNA and CDR2 SNTAGT. As DNA, the CDR3 is TGTGCCAGCAGCCACGGACTAGAGGGAGATACGCAGTATTTT. It is translated as CASSHGLEGDTQYF.

This clone was seen a handful of times. This chain connects TRBV5-6 to TRBJ2-7; perhaps TRBD1 as D (6 bases). CDR3 length: 11 residues. Between the trimmed V and J ends, which lost 7 bases and 6 bases, there was a span of 11 bases. The germline gives CDR1 SGHDT, CDR2 YYEEEE. CDR3 region: CASAVGAEQYF. In DNA, the CDR3 is TGTGCCAGCGCGGTGGGGGCCGAGCAGTACTTC.

The chain joins TRBV5-1 to TRBJ1-1, with 10 bases aligning to TRBD1. V was clipped by 0 bases and J by 4 bases; unmatched bases: 9. CDR1 is SGHRS and CDR2 is YFSETQ in the germline V gene. The CDR3 contains 17 residues. As DNA, the CDR3 is TGCGCCAGCAGCTTGGCCGGGCGACAGGGGGCGACCACTGAAGCTTTCTTT. It encodes CASSLAGRQGATTEAFF.

The chain couples TRBV6-5 to TRBJ2-5, with 10 positions matching TRBD2. V lost 4 bases and J lost 5; bases outside the gene matches: 10. Germline V CDR1 and CDR2: MNHEY, SVGAGI. The CDR3 runs to 16 residues. The CDR3, as DNA: TGTGCCAGCAGTTCTGAGCGGGAGGGCCTAGGGGAGACCCAGTACTTC. It encodes CASSSEREGLGETQYF.

The J gene is TRBJ2-5, the V gene TRBV29-1; 8 nucleotides line up with TRBD2. CDR3 length equals 13 residues. Germline V gives CDR1 SQVTM, CDR2 ANQGSEA. V trimming: 5 bases; J trimming: 7 bases; junction bases outside the gene matches: 9. The CDR3 protein is CSVSRGGTGTQYF. Written as DNA, the CDR3 is TGCAGCGTTTCGCGCGGGGGGACGGGGACCCAGTACTTC.

The rearrangement links TRBV5-1 to TRBJ2-5, with 8 positions matching TRBD1. The DNA end favors TRBJ2-7, so the J call may be wrong. Germline CDR1 and CDR2: SGHRS and YFSETQ. The CDR3 has 14 amino acids. The DNA for the CDR3 is TGCGCCAGCAGCTCCGGGACAGGTTCTTACGAGCAGTACTTC. Amino acids: CASSSGTGSYEQYF.

This clone appeared a single time. The chain is built from TRBV5-6 and TRBJ2-7; TRBD1 is a possible D gene (5 bases). CDR1 and CDR2 (germline): SGHDT, YYEEEE. Between the trimmed V and J ends, which lost 4 bases and 0 bases, there was a span of 14 bases. CDR3 length: 15 residues. The CDR3 here is CASSEGTGISYEQYF. CDR3 DNA sequence: TGTGCCAGCAGCGAAGGAACAGGAATCTCCTACGAGCAGTACTTC.

This clone appeared once. V gene TRBV5-1 combines with J gene TRBJ2-7, with D possibly being TRBD1 (5 bases). The V end lost 2 bases, the J end lost 3 bases, and 12 bases lay between the germline ends. CDR1 is SGHRS, CDR2 YFSETQ, per germline. The CDR3 is 14 amino acids. This chain's CDR3 is CASSFGTGSYEQYF. The CDR3 bases are TGCGCCAGCAGCTTTGGTACAGGTAGCTACGAGCAGTACTTC.

The rearrangement uses TRBV9 and TRBJ2-2; the D gene is possibly TRBD1 (5 bases). V lost 0 bases to trimming and J lost 5 bases, with 8 bases between them. Germline V lookup: CDR1 SGDLS, CDR2 YYNGEE. This CDR3 spans 14 amino acids. CDR3: CASSVARVTGELFF. DNA of the CDR3: TGTGCCAGCAGCGTAGCCAGGGTTACCGGGGAGCTGTTTTTT. The complete variable domain, with remaining parts taken from reference TRBV9 and TRBJ2-2, reads DSGVTQTPKHLITATGQRVTLRCSPRSGDLSVYWYQQSLDQGLQFLIQYYNGEERAKGNILERFSAQQFPDLHSELNLSSLELGDSALYFCASSVARVTGELFFGEGSRLTVL.